The rows below give T cell receptor beta chains drawn from one sample of a study of T cell repertoires in cytomegalovirus infection. No cognate antigen is known for these TCRs. Each CDR3 protein is one row after TCRdb ran MiXCR on the reads. The table lists approximately 340,000 distinct CDR3 sequences, about 28% of them singletons. The material sequenced was cultured PBMCs, taken from culture after CMV antigen stimulation. The receptors were gathered from a human donor in good health (CMV status not recorded). Some clones in this sample may be carry-over from other donors' samples. CDR3s include the opening cysteine and the closing phenylalanine or tryptophan. D genes are given only for firm matches. The size of a clone is reported for some rows only, either as once, few or many, or as a class for expanded clones.

d_call,j_call,v_call,clone_size,cdr3_nt,cdr3_aa
TRBD1,TRBJ1-1,TRBV27,NA,TGTGCCAGCAATTCTAGGACAGGGGTAGACACTGAAGCTTTCTTT,CASNSRTGVDTEAFF
NA,TRBJ1-6,TRBV20-1,NA,TGCAGTGCTAGAGATAAAGGCACCCAAACCTATAATTCACCCCTCCACTTT,CSARDKGTQTYNSPLHF
NA,TRBJ1-5,TRBV19,few,TGTGCCAGTAGTATGGGGGATTATAGCAATCAGCCCCAGCATTTT,CASSMGDYSNQPQHF
NA,TRBJ2-3,TRBV7-8,few,TGTGCCAGCAGCTTAGAGGACAGCAGCACAGATACGCAGTATTTT,CASSLEDSSTDTQYF
TRBD1,TRBJ2-3,TRBV27,NA,TGTGCCAGCAGTTCCGACAGGGCCCACCCAGATACGCAGTATTTT,CASSSDRAHPDTQYF
TRBD1,TRBJ1-1,TRBV4-1,few,TGCGCCAGCAGCCAAGAGGGCAGGGGGATCACTGAAGCTTTCTTT,CASSQEGRGITEAFF
NA,TRBJ2-1,TRBV12-3/TRBV12-4,once,TGTGCCAGCAGTTTACCCCAGGGTTACAATGAGCAGTTCTTC,CASSLPQGYNEQFF
TRBD2,TRBJ2-5,TRBV6-5,once,TGTGCCAGCAGGAGATTTAGCGGGAGGGCCGTTTTTGAGACCCAGTACTTC,CASRRFSGRAVFETQYF
TRBD2,TRBJ2-1,TRBV20-1,once,TGCAGCCTTAGCGGGAGGGACGGCAATGAGCAGTTCTTC,CSLSGRDGNEQFF
NA,TRBJ2-7,TRBV27,NA,TGTGCCAGCAGTTTAGAACAGGGCTTGGGGGAGCAGTACTTC,CASSLEQGLGEQYF
TRBD1,TRBJ2-5,TRBV7-9,NA,TGTGCCAGCAGCCGGACAGGGGGCGTCACGGAGACCCAGTACTTC,CASSRTGGVTETQYF
TRBD1,TRBJ2-7,TRBV11-2,few,TGTGCCAGCAGCTTAGCGGGACAGGTCCACTTC,CASSLAGQVHF
NA,TRBJ2-5,TRBV7-2,few,TGTGCCAGCAGCTTAGGGGGCCTGGACCGAGAGACCCAGTACTTC,CASSLGGLDRETQYF
NA,TRBJ1-5,TRBV20-1,NA,TGCAGTGCTAGCGCTGACGCATATAGCAATCAGCCCCAGCATTTT,CSASADAYSNQPQHF
NA,TRBJ2-1,TRBV19,few,TGTGCCAGTAGCCGAACGGGACCCGCGTCCAATGAGCAGTTCTTC,CASSRTGPASNEQFF
TRBD1,TRBJ1-3,TRBV6-5,NA,TGTGCCAGCAGTTACGGACAGGCTGGAAACACCATATATTTT,CASSYGQAGNTIYF
TRBD2,TRBJ2-2,TRBV7-9,few,TGTGCCAGCAGCCCCGGGACTAGCGGGATTTCCGGGGAGCTGTTTTTT,CASSPGTSGISGELFF
TRBD2,TRBJ2-2,TRBV20-1,NA,TGCAGTGCTGCCGGGACTAGCGGTACCGACACCGGGGAGCTGTTTTTT,CSAAGTSGTDTGELFF
NA,TRBJ1-5,TRBV15,NA,TGTGCCACCATCTCAGCGACAACAGGGACCGGGTTATCGGGCAATCAGCCCCAGCATTTT,CATISATTGTGLSGNQPQHF
NA,TRBJ1-6,TRBV4-1,many,TGCGCCAGCAGCCGGGGGAGAATTGGAGACTCACCCCTCCACTTT,CASSRGRIGDSPLHF
NA,TRBJ2-6,TRBV23-1,NA,TGCGCCAGCAGTCAACCCCCAGACGGAAGGAAGGTAACTGGGGCCAACGTCCTGACTTTC,CASSQPPDGRKVTGANVLTF
NA,TRBJ2-1,TRBV4-2,NA,TGTGCCAGCAGCCAAGCAAAGCTGGGGTACAATGAGCAGTTCTTC,CASSQAKLGYNEQFF
TRBD2,TRBJ2-3,TRBV11-2,once,TGTGCCAGCAGCTCCCCCCCGGGACTAGCGGTGACTAGCACAGATACGCAGTATTTT,CASSSPPGLAVTSTDTQYF
NA,TRBJ1-4,TRBV7-2,NA,TGTGCCAGCAGCTTTGGAGGGGAGAGTGAAAAACTGTTTTTT,CASSFGGESEKLFF
NA,TRBJ1-6,TRBV11-2,few,TGTGCCAGCAGCTTAGGGAGGTTGACGCGTTCCTATAATTCACCCCTCCACTTT,CASSLGRLTRSYNSPLHF
TRBD1,TRBJ2-7,TRBV7-9,NA,TGTGCCAGCAGCTTAGGACCGGACAGGGGGGACTTAAGCTACGAGCAGTACTTC,CASSLGPDRGDLSYEQYF
TRBD1,TRBJ1-2,TRBV7-9,NA,TGTGCCAGCAGCGGTCCGGGACAGTTTAACTATGGCTACACCTTC,CASSGPGQFNYGYTF
TRBD2,TRBJ2-5,TRBV4-1,NA,TGCGCCAGCAGCCAAGTCGGGCGGGGGGCGCAGGAAGAGACCCAGTACTTC,CASSQVGRGAQEETQYF
NA,TRBJ2-5,TRBV6-5,few,TGTGCCAGCAGTTACTCGTCCAGCCAAGAGACCCAGTACTTC,CASSYSSSQETQYF
TRBD1,TRBJ1-2,TRBV27,NA,TGTGCCAGCAGTTATTCTGACAGGGGAGGCGGCTACACCTTC,CASSYSDRGGGYTF
TRBD1,TRBJ1-4,TRBV7-6,NA,TGTGCCAGCAGTGATATCCCGGGACAGGGGGAGGAAAAACTGTTTTTT,CASSDIPGQGEEKLFF
NA,TRBJ1-5,TRBV5-1,many,TGCGCCAGCAGCCCCGGGCCCGGCAGCCAGCCCCAGCATTTT,CASSPGPGSQPQHF
NA,TRBJ2-1,TRBV7-3,many,TGTGCCAGCAGCCCGGACAGCTCCTACAATGAGCAGTTCTTC,CASSPDSSYNEQFF
NA,TRBJ1-2,TRBV20-1,few,TGCAGTGCCATTTTTCGGAAGTCAGGGAGCGTGGCGAGTGAGGCTAGAGGCTGGGGCTACACCTTC,CSAIFRKSGSVASEARGWGYTF
NA,TRBJ2-2,TRBV5-1,NA,TGCGCCAGCAGAGTAGAGGACACCGGGGAGCTGTTTTTT,CASRVEDTGELFF
NA,TRBJ1-2,TRBV7-8,few,TGTGCCAGCAGCTTAGAAGCGGTCGGCAGGCTCTATGGCTACACCTTC,CASSLEAVGRLYGYTF
NA,TRBJ2-5,TRBV19,NA,TGTGCCAGTAGTATAGCAGCCGGAGGGGGGAAAGAGACCCAGTACTTC,CASSIAAGGGKETQYF
NA,TRBJ2-5,TRBV7-9,NA,TGTGTCAGCAGCTCCGCCCGGGTCCAAGAGACCCAGTACTTC,CVSSSARVQETQYF
TRBD1,TRBJ2-7,TRBV7-6,NA,TGTGCCAGCAGCTTAGCCATAGGACAGGGCGTGAACGAGCAGTACTTC,CASSLAIGQGVNEQYF
NA,TRBJ2-7,TRBV2,NA,TGTGCCAGCGGGACGGATACCGCCCTCTCCTACGAGCAGTACTTC,CASGTDTALSYEQYF
NA,TRBJ1-1,TRBV10-2,NA,TGCGCCAGCAGTGAGTCGGGGGGTGCGAACACTGAAGCTTTCTTT,CASSESGGANTEAFF
NA,TRBJ1-1,TRBV6-6,few,TGTGCCAGCAGTTACGACACCTCGAACACTGAAGCTTTCTTT,CASSYDTSNTEAFF
TRBD2,TRBJ2-3,TRBV7-3,NA,TGTGCCAGCAACCTAGCGGGAGGTACGCAGTATTTT,CASNLAGGTQYF
NA,TRBJ1-1,TRBV28,NA,TGTGCCAGCACTGTAGACCGCCACACTGAAGCTTTCTTT,CASTVDRHTEAFF
NA,TRBJ1-5,TRBV4-1,once,TGCGCCAGCAGCCAACAAGGAAATCAGCCCCAGCATTTT,CASSQQGNQPQHF
NA,TRBJ1-1,TRBV6-1,NA,TGTGCCAGCAGTGAACATGACAGTCTGAACACTGAAGCTTTCTTT,CASSEHDSLNTEAFF
TRBD2,TRBJ2-1,TRBV28,NA,TGTGCCAGCAGTCCCGAGACTAGCGAGCAGTTCTTC,CASSPETSEQFF
NA,TRBJ1-1,TRBV6-5,many,TGTGCCAGCAGTTACTCGGCAGGATTGAACACTGAAGCTTTCTTT,CASSYSAGLNTEAFF
NA,TRBJ2-3,TRBV7-2,NA,TGTGCCAGCAGCTTTTCGGGACACTTGGATACGCAGTATTTT,CASSFSGHLDTQYF